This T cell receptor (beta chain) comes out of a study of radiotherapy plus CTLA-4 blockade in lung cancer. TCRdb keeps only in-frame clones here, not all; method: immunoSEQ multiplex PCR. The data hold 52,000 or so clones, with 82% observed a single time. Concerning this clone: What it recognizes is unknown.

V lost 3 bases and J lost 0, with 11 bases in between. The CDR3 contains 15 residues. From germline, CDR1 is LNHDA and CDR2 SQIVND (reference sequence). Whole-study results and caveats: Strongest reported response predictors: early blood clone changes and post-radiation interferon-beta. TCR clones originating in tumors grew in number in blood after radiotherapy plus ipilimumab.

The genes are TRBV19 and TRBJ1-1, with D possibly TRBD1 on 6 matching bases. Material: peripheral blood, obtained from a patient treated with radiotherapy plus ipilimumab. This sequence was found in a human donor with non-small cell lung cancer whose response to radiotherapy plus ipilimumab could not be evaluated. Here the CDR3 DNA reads TGTGCCAGTAGTATCGACAGGCGCGTGAACACTGAAGCTTTCTTT. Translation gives CASSIDRRVNTEAFF.